A selection of T cell receptor beta chains follows, all from one sample in a study of graft-versus-host responses after intestinal transplantation. The antigens of these receptors remain unknown. The repertoire was sequenced with immunoSEQ multiplex PCR; TCRdb's copy has only in-frame clones and lacks some. The sample yields about 130,000 clones, just over 90% seen once. This specimen consisted of unstimulated CD4+ T cells sorted from spleen or lymph node cells, obtained before intestinal transplant. The receptor set was obtained from a human donor who received an intestinal transplant. The CDR3 runs from the conserved cysteine through the conserved F or W. D genes are given only for firm matches. Clone size is given for some rows only: seen once, a few or many times, or a class if the clone is expanded.

v_call,clone_size,j_call,d_call,cdr3_nt,cdr3_aa
TRBV14,.,TRBJ1-2,.,TGTGCCAGCAGCAACCATCGCCCTGGGGGCTACACCTTC,CASSNHRPGGYTF
TRBV4-1,few,TRBJ1-6,.,TGCGCCAGCAGCCAGGTCGTTAATTCACCCCTCCACTTT,CASSQVVNSPLHF
TRBV6-5,.,TRBJ1-6,.,TGTGCCAGCAGTTCTTCCCTCACTGTACCTAATTCACCCCTCCACTTT,CASSSSLTVPNSPLHF
TRBV1,.,TRBJ2-3,.,TGCACCAGCAGACCCTTGCGTCGGCGACTAGCGGGGCCAGATACGCAGTATTTT,CTSRPLRRRLAGPDTQYF
TRBV18,few,TRBJ2-7,.,TGTGCCAGCTCACCATTGAGTGGACCTCCGTACACCTACGAGCAGTACTTC,CASSPLSGPPYTYEQYF
TRBV4-2,.,TRBJ2-5,TRBD2,TGTGCCAGCAGCCAAGACACGGGGGGGCAAGAGACCCAGTACTTC,CASSQDTGGQETQYF
TRBV19,.,TRBJ1-1,TRBD1,TGTGCCAGTAGTATTTTTAGGACCAGGGGGCCCATGATGAACACTGAAGCTTTCTTT,CASSIFRTRGPMMNTEAFF
TRBV19,.,TRBJ2-2,.,TGTGCCAGTAGTATTCAGGGGTTCGGGGAGCTGTTTTTT,CASSIQGFGELFF
TRBV2,.,TRBJ2-4,TRBD2,TGTGCCAGCAGTGAAGCGCTTCGATTACTAGCGGGCCCTTCCTTC,CASSEALRLLAGPSF
TRBV15,.,TRBJ2-3,TRBD2,TGTGCCACCAGCAGAGGGTTCGCTAGCGGGGGGGGTGCAGATACGCAGTATTTT,CATSRGFASGGGADTQYF
TRBV11-3,.,TRBJ2-1,TRBD2,TGTGCCAGCAGCTTTGAGCGGGGGGCCAATGAGCAGTTCTTC,CASSFERGANEQFF
TRBV29-1,.,TRBJ1-2,.,TGCAGCGTTGAAGATAGGACAGACGGGGGCTATGGCTACACCTTC,CSVEDRTDGGYGYTF
TRBV6-5,.,TRBJ2-5,.,TGTGCCAGCGTTTGGCGAAGGGTAGAGACCCAGTACTTC,CASVWRRVETQYF
TRBV7-9,.,TRBJ1-1,.,TGTGCCAGCAGCTTAGAGGCAGCCCTTGAAGCTTTCTTT,CASSLEAALEAFF
TRBV15,once,TRBJ2-1,TRBD2,TGTGCCACCAGCCCGTGGGGGACTAAAAGAAATGAGCAGTTCTTC,CATSPWGTKRNEQFF
TRBV18,.,TRBJ1-1,.,TGTGCCAGCTCAAGCACCCGGGAGGGCAAGGAAGCTTTCTTT,CASSSTREGKEAFF
TRBV11-3,few,TRBJ2-6,.,TGTGCCAGCAGCTTATTTTCGAGGGGCCTGACTGGGGCCAACGTCCTGACTTTC,CASSLFSRGLTGANVLTF
TRBV29-1,.,TRBJ1-5,TRBD1,TGCAGCGTTTACAGGGGCGGAGGCAATCAGCCCCAGCATTTT,CSVYRGGGNQPQHF
TRBV9,.,TRBJ2-5,TRBD1,TGTGCCAGCAGCGGGGGACAGCTCCAAGAGACCCAGTACTTC,CASSGGQLQETQYF
TRBV5-1,.,TRBJ2-7,TRBD2,TGCGCCAGCACAAGCGGGGAAGCTCTAAAAGAGCAGTACTTC,CASTSGEALKEQYF
TRBV7-2,.,TRBJ1-5,TRBD1,TGTGCCAGCAGCTTAGGCCGGGACAGGGGACGTTTCCAGCCCCAGCATTTT,CASSLGRDRGRFQPQHF
TRBV29-1,.,TRBJ2-1,.,TGCAGCGTTGAACTGGGCTTTAGCTCCTACAATGAGCAGTTCTTC,CSVELGFSSYNEQFF
TRBV15,.,TRBJ2-3,.,TGTGCCACCAGCAGAGGTAGCACAGATACGCAGTATTTT,CATSRGSTDTQYF
TRBV7-9,.,TRBJ1-2,TRBD1,TGTGCCAGCAGCTCTTCCCGGGACAGGGCGAAGGGCTACACCTTC,CASSSSRDRAKGYTF
TRBV2,.,TRBJ2-3,TRBD2,TGTGCCAGCAGTGGCCCACTAGCGGCTAGCACAGATACGCAGTATTTT,CASSGPLAASTDTQYF
TRBV19,.,TRBJ1-2,.,TGTGCCAGTAGTATTAGCCAGGGAGCTAACTATGGCTACACCTTC,CASSISQGANYGYTF
TRBV5-1,.,TRBJ2-5,TRBD2,TGCGCCAGCAGCGTAGTAGCGGGGGGATCAGAGACCCAGTACTTC,CASSVVAGGSETQYF
TRBV27,.,TRBJ2-7,.,TGTGCCAGCACCCCTGGAGGTCTAGAGGGTGGCGAGCAGTACTTC,CASTPGGLEGGEQYF
TRBV10-3,.,TRBJ1-4,TRBD1,TGTGCCATCAGTGAGTCGACAGGGGTAAGAGAAAAACTGTTTTTT,CAISESTGVREKLFF
TRBV14,once,TRBJ2-7,TRBD2,TGTGCCAGCAGCCACCGGGGGGGATCCTACGAGCAGTACTTC,CASSHRGGSYEQYF
TRBV2,once,TRBJ2-3,TRBD1,TGTGCCAGCAGTTACAGGGGGGCAGATACGCAGTATTTT,CASSYRGADTQYF
TRBV19,.,TRBJ1-2,.,TGTGCCAGTAGTATGGGCAGACTTTCCTATGGCTACACCTTC,CASSMGRLSYGYTF
TRBV6-1,.,TRBJ2-7,.,TGTGCCAGCAGTGAAGCCGCTGGCGAGCAGTACTTC,CASSEAAGEQYF
TRBV27,.,TRBJ1-4,TRBD1,TGTGCCAGCAGTAAAGGACAGGGGGCAACTAATGAAAAACTGTTTTTT,CASSKGQGATNEKLFF
TRBV9,.,TRBJ2-1,TRBD1,TGTGCCAGCAGCGTCTCCGGGACAGGGATCAATGAGCAGTTCTTC,CASSVSGTGINEQFF
TRBV2,.,TRBJ2-3,TRBD1,TGTGCCAGCAGTGGACAGGGCGCTAGCACAGATACGCAGTATTTT,CASSGQGASTDTQYF